Here is one TCR beta chain with its context. Clones were read by immunoSEQ multiplex PCR, and TCRdb kept only the in-frame ones, dropping some. The sample holds about 140,000 clones, 75% to 90% seen once. Germline-derived CDR1 and CDR2 are LGHDT and YNNKEL (reference sequence). Deletions cut 4 bases from V and 2 bases from J, with 21 bases between. This CDR3 has 17 amino acids. These data come from a study of T cell responses to AZD1222 COVID-19 vaccine. The chain couples TRBV3-1 (or the pseudogene TRBV3-2) to TRBJ2-7; TRBD1 might be the D (6 bases). The specimen comprised peripheral blood, sampled on day 0 of AZD1222 vaccination. The TCR was taken from an adult in good health. CDR3 amino acids: CASSPPMGVQGTYEQYF. The CDR3 DNA reads TGTGCCAGCAGCCCTCCAATGGGGGTACAGGGAACCTACGAGCAGTACTTC.